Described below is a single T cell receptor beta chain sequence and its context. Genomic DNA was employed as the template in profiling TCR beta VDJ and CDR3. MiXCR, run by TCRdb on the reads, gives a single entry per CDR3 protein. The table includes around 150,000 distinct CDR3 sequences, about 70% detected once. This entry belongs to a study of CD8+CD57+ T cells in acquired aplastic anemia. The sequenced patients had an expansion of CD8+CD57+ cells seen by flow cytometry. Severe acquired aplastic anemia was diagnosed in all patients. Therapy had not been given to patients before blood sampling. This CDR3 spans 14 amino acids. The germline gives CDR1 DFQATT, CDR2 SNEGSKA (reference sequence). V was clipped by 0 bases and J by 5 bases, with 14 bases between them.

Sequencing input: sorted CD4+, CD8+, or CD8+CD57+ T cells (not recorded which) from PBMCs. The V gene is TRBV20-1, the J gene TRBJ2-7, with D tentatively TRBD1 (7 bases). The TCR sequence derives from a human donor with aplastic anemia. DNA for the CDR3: TGCAGTGCTAGAGATGGAGGGGGCGTCGACGAGCAGTACTTC. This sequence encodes CSARDGGGVDEQYF.